This is a list of T cell receptor beta chains from one sample in a study of blood T cell repertoires in COVID-19. Repertoires were generated with immunoSEQ multiplex PCR, while TCRdb's copy carries only in-frame clones and drops some. The sample has approximately 490,000 clones, 75% to 90% seen once. The sample was PBMCs or T cells enriched from blood (not recorded which). The receptors shown here come from a young woman who had recovered from COVID-19. The conserved cysteine and the conserved F or W are not part of the CDR3 here. Fields, in order: CDR3 length, clone size, J gene, V gene, CDR3 protein. Part of the rows lack a size; the others show once, few, many or a class for expanded clones.

12	.	TRBJ2-7	TRBV12-2	ASRLDPGAYEQY
11	.	TRBJ1-5	TRBV12-3/TRBV12-4	ASSRTGGQPQH
11	.	TRBJ1-2	TRBV12-5	ASGLGGGDGYT
12	.	TRBJ2-7	TRBV28	ASSFSGANYEQY
11	.	TRBJ1-1	TRBV10-3	AISPTMNTEAF
10	few	TRBJ1-1	TRBV7-2	ASSPAGGPDF
15	.	TRBJ2-3	TRBV18	ASTATSGGALTDTQY
14	.	TRBJ1-1	TRBV12-5	ASGLVPNYLGTEAF
13	.	TRBJ1-2	TRBV11-2	ASSLYGQGLYYYT
13	.	TRBJ2-1	TRBV5-5	ASSLGSGGYNEQF
11	.	TRBJ2-1	TRBV14	ASRAGNGDEQF
13	.	TRBJ2-1	TRBV5-4	ASSFGAGGLTEQF
14	.	TRBJ2-5	TRBV18	ASSHRSGGGQETQY
12	.	TRBJ2-5	TRBV5-6	ASSFDPGLETQY
10	.	TRBJ1-4	TRBV30	ACLDREEKLF
15	.	TRBJ1-3	TRBV19	ASSPLRDSSSGNTIY
14	.	TRBJ2-1	TRBV9	ASSVGGTGGYNEQF
13	.	TRBJ1-2	TRBV7-2	ASSLEGDGTYGYT
12	.	TRBJ2-7	TRBV3-1/TRBV3-2	ASSPQRGGYEQY
11	.	TRBJ1-2	TRBV27	ASSLSMGTGYT
12	.	TRBJ1-1	TRBV5-8	ASSPIDRVDEAF
14	.	TRBJ1-1	TRBV7-6	ASSLARGIPNTEAF
12	.	TRBJ1-5	TRBV30	AWGDRGLGQPQH
12	.	TRBJ1-1	TRBV25-1	ASSESVGGTEAF
14	.	TRBJ2-7	TRBV3-1/TRBV3-2	ASSYHGGRSSYEQY
16	.	TRBJ1-1	TRBV5-5	ASSLVHRVGVMNTEAF
13	once	TRBJ1-5	TRBV10-1	APSAPGGSNQPQH
13	.	TRBJ2-7	TRBV27	ASSLKAGWPYEQY
15	.	TRBJ1-6	TRBV4-1	ASSQGRYGSGGSPLH
14	.	TRBJ2-5	TRBV5-1	ASSPFPGLALETQY
14	.	TRBJ2-2	TRBV5-1	ASSWVSTSDGGELF
14	.	TRBJ1-2	TRBV5-1	ASSPTGAGANYGYT
14	once	TRBJ2-1	TRBV7-9	ASSLMWLAGGNEQF
13	once	TRBJ2-5	TRBV5-1	ASSLTSGGMETQY
11	.	TRBJ1-2	TRBV19	ASSPDRGPPAR
15	.	TRBJ1-1	TRBV18	ASSPPGTGEANTEAF
13	once	TRBJ1-6	TRBV19	ASRGGTAQRSPLH
14	once	TRBJ2-5	TRBV28	ASSFEAPLYQETQY
10	.	TRBJ1-2	TRBV10-3	ATTGPQGGYT
11	.	TRBJ1-1	TRBV28	ASSPTGGTEAF
14	.	TRBJ1-3	TRBV6-6	ASSQQGVGSGNTIY
12	.	TRBJ2-2	TRBV11-2	ASSPSVNTGELF
14	.	TRBJ2-3	TRBV18	ASSPGGPGLSNTQY
10	.	TRBJ1-1	TRBV12-3/TRBV12-4	ASSSTGAKAF
11	.	TRBJ1-1	TRBV5-1	ASSLAGDTEAF
13	.	TRBJ1-5	TRBV6-1	ASSEKQGESQPQH
14	.	TRBJ1-5	TRBV4-2	ASSQIGTGNDQPQH
11	.	TRBJ2-5	TRBV2	ASSFNTEETQY
12	.	TRBJ2-1	TRBV7-9	ASSLPGVQGEQF
12	.	TRBJ1-4	TRBV30	AWSVGRGREKLF
13	.	TRBJ2-1	TRBV15	ATSRDAQGNNEQF
13	.	TRBJ1-6	TRBV30	AWRADGGVNSPLH
13	.	TRBJ1-4	TRBV7-2	ASSLAVTSNEKLF
12	.	TRBJ1-6	TRBV5-1	ASSYGGKDSPLH